The rows below give T cell receptor beta chains drawn from one sample of a study of T cells in Graves' hyperthyroidism and ophthalmopathy. From the multiplex PCR reads, TCRdb called clonotypes with MiXCR, one entry per CDR3 protein. The table includes about 290,000 distinct CDR3 sequences, roughly 13% detected once. Material: blood. Source of these receptors: a woman aged 40 to 49 with Graves' hyperthyroidism. Each CDR3 is given with its conserved first and last residue. The D gene is left open where the match is weak. Clone size is not always given. Where it is, it says once, few, many or a class for expanded clones.

clone size: .; J gene: TRBJ1-1; D gene: .; V gene: TRBV6-1; CDR3 DNA: TGTGCCAGCGGGGGTCAGGGACGAGCTTTCTTT; CDR3 protein: CASGGQGRAFF
clone size: many; J gene: TRBJ2-1; D gene: .; V gene: TRBV27; CDR3 DNA: TGTGCCAGCAGTTTATACGCCGGGACCATACATGACAATGAGCAGTTCTTC; CDR3 protein: CASSLYAGTIHDNEQFF
clone size: .; J gene: TRBJ2-7; D gene: .; V gene: TRBV5-5; CDR3 DNA: TGTGCCAGCAGCCTCAGGGGCTTGAGGGGACACGGAGGATACGAGCAGTACTTC; CDR3 protein: CASSLRGLRGHGGYEQYF
clone size: .; J gene: TRBJ2-2; D gene: .; V gene: TRBV7-7; CDR3 DNA: TGTGCTAGCAGCTCAGCGCGGGACACCGGGGAGCTGTTTTTT; CDR3 protein: CASSSARDTGELFF
clone size: few; J gene: TRBJ2-3; D gene: .; V gene: TRBV4-2; CDR3 DNA: TGTGCCAGCAGCCAAGTAGACGGGGACACAGATACGCAGTATTTT; CDR3 protein: CASSQVDGDTDTQYF
clone size: .; J gene: TRBJ2-3; D gene: .; V gene: TRBV11-3; CDR3 DNA: TGTGCCAGCAGCTTAGCAGGACAGAACGCAGATACGCAGTATTTT; CDR3 protein: CASSLAGQNADTQYF
clone size: few; J gene: TRBJ2-2; D gene: .; V gene: TRBV7-2; CDR3 DNA: TGTGCCAGCAGCTTAGGGCTAAGTTCCGGGGAGCTGTTTTTT; CDR3 protein: CASSLGLSSGELFF
clone size: few; J gene: TRBJ1-5; D gene: .; V gene: TRBV20-1; CDR3 DNA: TGCAGTGCTCAGGAAAATAGCAATCAGCCCCAGCATTTT; CDR3 protein: CSAQENSNQPQHF
clone size: .; J gene: TRBJ1-1; D gene: .; V gene: TRBV15; CDR3 DNA: TGTGCCACCAGCAGAGGCCTACCAGGGGACACTGAAGCTTTCTTT; CDR3 protein: CATSRGLPGDTEAFF
clone size: .; J gene: TRBJ2-7; D gene: .; V gene: TRBV27; CDR3 DNA: TGTGCCAGCAGTCCCCGTACAGGGCTGACCTACGAGCAGTACTTC; CDR3 protein: CASSPRTGLTYEQYF
clone size: few; J gene: TRBJ1-1; D gene: .; V gene: TRBV15; CDR3 DNA: TGTGCCACCAGCAGAGATCGGAGTAGGGCCACTGAAGCTTTCTTT; CDR3 protein: CATSRDRSRATEAFF
clone size: many; J gene: TRBJ2-7; D gene: TRBD2; V gene: TRBV20-1; CDR3 DNA: TGCAGTGCTAGAATCCTAGCGGGAGGGAGCTACGAGCAGTACTTC; CDR3 protein: CSARILAGGSYEQYF
clone size: many; J gene: TRBJ2-7; D gene: .; V gene: TRBV2; CDR3 DNA: TGTGCCAGCGGGCTGGACAGTCTCTACGAGCAGTACTTC; CDR3 protein: CASGLDSLYEQYF
clone size: .; J gene: TRBJ2-4; D gene: .; V gene: TRBV3-1; CDR3 DNA: TGTGCCAGCAGCCTTGGACACCAGTTAGCCAAAAACATTCAGTACTTC; CDR3 protein: CASSLGHQLAKNIQYF
clone size: few; J gene: TRBJ1-4; D gene: .; V gene: TRBV6-1; CDR3 DNA: TGTGCCAGCAGTGGCAATTGGGGGCGTGAAAAACTGTTTTTT; CDR3 protein: CASSGNWGREKLFF
clone size: few; J gene: TRBJ2-3; D gene: .; V gene: TRBV5-5; CDR3 DNA: TGTGCCAGCAGCCCTCCCTTGTCAGATACGCAGTATTTT; CDR3 protein: CASSPPLSDTQYF
clone size: few; J gene: TRBJ1-6; D gene: .; V gene: TRBV18; CDR3 DNA: TGTGCCAGCTCACCACCGGGCACCAATAATTCACCCCTCCACTTT; CDR3 protein: CASSPPGTNNSPLHF
clone size: many; J gene: TRBJ2-1; D gene: TRBD2; V gene: TRBV12-3/TRBV12-4; CDR3 DNA: TGTGCCAGCAGTACTAGCGGCCCATACAATGAGCAGTTCTTC; CDR3 protein: CASSTSGPYNEQFF
clone size: many; J gene: TRBJ1-1; D gene: .; V gene: TRBV28; CDR3 DNA: TGTGCCAGCAGTTCCTGGGGCAGCTCGAACACTGAAGCTTTCTTT; CDR3 protein: CASSSWGSSNTEAFF
clone size: many; J gene: TRBJ1-2; D gene: .; V gene: TRBV6-1; CDR3 DNA: TGTGCCAGCAGTTCAGCGCAGGGGTCCTATGGCTACACCTTC; CDR3 protein: CASSSAQGSYGYTF
clone size: few; J gene: TRBJ2-7; D gene: .; V gene: TRBV18; CDR3 DNA: TGTGCCAGCTCACCACCGACCCAGGGCTACGAGCAGTACTTC; CDR3 protein: CASSPPTQGYEQYF
clone size: many; J gene: TRBJ2-1; D gene: .; V gene: TRBV20-1; CDR3 DNA: TGCAGTGCTAGAGATCCTCAGGCGAGCTCCTACAATGAGCAGTTCTTC; CDR3 protein: CSARDPQASSYNEQFF
clone size: few; J gene: TRBJ2-2; D gene: .; V gene: TRBV19; CDR3 DNA: TGTGCCAGTAGTATAGAGGGGGCCGGGGAGCTGTTTTTT; CDR3 protein: CASSIEGAGELFF
clone size: many; J gene: TRBJ2-7; D gene: .; V gene: TRBV20-1; CDR3 DNA: TGCAGTGCTGTCAGGGTTGACGAGCAGTACTTC; CDR3 protein: CSAVRVDEQYF
clone size: many; J gene: TRBJ2-1; D gene: .; V gene: TRBV7-8; CDR3 DNA: TGTGCCAGCAGCCCCGTTAATGAGCAGTTCTTC; CDR3 protein: CASSPVNEQFF
clone size: few; J gene: TRBJ1-6; D gene: .; V gene: TRBV7-9; CDR3 DNA: TGTGCCAGCTCGGGATACTATAATTCACCCCTCCACTTT; CDR3 protein: CASSGYYNSPLHF
clone size: .; J gene: TRBJ1-5; D gene: .; V gene: TRBV19; CDR3 DNA: TGTGCCAGTAGTATCAAGGAGCGAGGGTATCAGCCCCAGCATTTT; CDR3 protein: CASSIKERGYQPQHF
clone size: .; J gene: TRBJ1-4; D gene: .; V gene: TRBV7-9; CDR3 DNA: TGTGCCAGCAGCTTAGCGGGGTCTAATGAAAAACTGTTTTTT; CDR3 protein: CASSLAGSNEKLFF
clone size: few; J gene: TRBJ2-4; D gene: .; V gene: TRBV3-1; CDR3 DNA: TGTGCCAGCAGCCAAGATCGCACCCGGGGAAACATTCAGTACTTC; CDR3 protein: CASSQDRTRGNIQYF
clone size: many; J gene: TRBJ2-3; D gene: .; V gene: TRBV5-1; CDR3 DNA: TGCGCCAGCAGGGACGCGGTTAGCACAGATACGCAGTATTTT; CDR3 protein: CASRDAVSTDTQYF
clone size: .; J gene: TRBJ1-5; D gene: TRBD1; V gene: TRBV6-1; CDR3 DNA: TGTGCCAGCAGTCGACAGGGTGGAGGGAAGCCCCAGCATTTT; CDR3 protein: CASSRQGGGKPQHF
clone size: many; J gene: TRBJ1-2; D gene: TRBD1; V gene: TRBV12-3/TRBV12-4; CDR3 DNA: TGTGCCAGCAGTGAACAGGGGCTGATCTATGGCTACACCTTC; CDR3 protein: CASSEQGLIYGYTF
clone size: many; J gene: TRBJ1-6; D gene: TRBD1; V gene: TRBV27; CDR3 DNA: TGTGCCAGCAGTTTACGACCACAGGGGAGTTCACCCCTCCACTTT; CDR3 protein: CASSLRPQGSSPLHF
clone size: many; J gene: TRBJ1-1; D gene: .; V gene: TRBV30; CDR3 DNA: TGTGCCTGGCTGCCAAGCGGATCGGGAGCTTTCTTT; CDR3 protein: CAWLPSGSGAFF
clone size: few; J gene: TRBJ1-4; D gene: .; V gene: TRBV18; CDR3 DNA: TGTGCCAGCTCACCAAGGGTTAATGAAAAACTGTTTTTT; CDR3 protein: CASSPRVNEKLFF
clone size: many; J gene: TRBJ2-5; D gene: .; V gene: TRBV7-8; CDR3 DNA: TGTGCCAGCAGCCTCCGCACGAATCCGGAGACCCAGTACTTC; CDR3 protein: CASSLRTNPETQYF
clone size: few; J gene: TRBJ2-1; D gene: .; V gene: TRBV16; CDR3 DNA: TGTGCCAGCAGCCCCGGGGAGGGGGCCTATGAGCAGTTCTTC; CDR3 protein: CASSPGEGAYEQFF
clone size: .; J gene: TRBJ2-1; D gene: .; V gene: TRBV2; CDR3 DNA: TGTGCCAGCAAGGAGGCAGGGCTGTTCTTC; CDR3 protein: CASKEAGLFF
clone size: few; J gene: TRBJ2-3; D gene: TRBD2; V gene: TRBV4-1; CDR3 DNA: TGCGCCAGCAGCCTAGCGGGAGTAGATACGCAGTATTTT; CDR3 protein: CASSLAGVDTQYF
clone size: few; J gene: TRBJ2-5; D gene: TRBD2; V gene: TRBV6-5; CDR3 DNA: TGTGCCAGCAGTTACTCGAAGGGAGAATTGACTAGCCCCAAAGAGACCCAGTACTTC; CDR3 protein: CASSYSKGELTSPKETQYF
clone size: .; J gene: TRBJ1-2; D gene: TRBD1; V gene: TRBV20-1; CDR3 DNA: TGCAGTGCTAGAGACACCAATAACAGGACAGGGGGCATTGGCTACACCTTC; CDR3 protein: CSARDTNNRTGGIGYTF
clone size: many; J gene: TRBJ2-7; D gene: TRBD2; V gene: TRBV12-3/TRBV12-4; CDR3 DNA: TGTGCCAGCAGTTACTTAGGACTAGCGGGCGGGGAGCAGTACTTC; CDR3 protein: CASSYLGLAGGEQYF
clone size: many; J gene: TRBJ2-1; D gene: .; V gene: TRBV5-6; CDR3 DNA: TGTGCCAGCAGCCCTTGGGCCAATGAGCAGTTCTTC; CDR3 protein: CASSPWANEQFF
clone size: .; J gene: TRBJ1-3; D gene: TRBD1; V gene: TRBV6-1; CDR3 DNA: TGTGCCAGCAAAACCCGACAGGGAAGGACTGGAAACACCATATATTTT; CDR3 protein: CASKTRQGRTGNTIYF
clone size: many; J gene: TRBJ2-7; D gene: TRBD2; V gene: TRBV6-1; CDR3 DNA: TGTGCCAGCCGTCCAGCGGGAGGGCTCGAGCAGTACTTC; CDR3 protein: CASRPAGGLEQYF
clone size: many; J gene: TRBJ2-5; D gene: .; V gene: TRBV7-2; CDR3 DNA: TGTGCCAGCAGCTTAGCCCTGACGAGCAGGGGAACGGAAGAGACCCAGTACTTC; CDR3 protein: CASSLALTSRGTEETQYF